This T cell receptor (beta chain) was identified during a study of T cell repertoires in ileal Crohn's disease. Study-level information: The M6 sample came from neoterminal ileum during colonoscopy after surgery.

Data came from immunoSEQ multiplex PCR; TCRdb stores just in-frame clones and leaves some out. The sample records approximately 13,000 clones, around 69% being singletons. Germline V gene data show CDR1 as WSHSY and CDR2 as SAAADI. V was pared by 3 bases and J by 3 bases, with 12 bases between. This CDR3 spans 14 amino acids. As to time point: neoterminal ileum biopsy at postoperative endoscopy, about 6 months after surgery. The source of this sequence is an adult with Crohn's disease. This chain uses TRBV10-2 with TRBJ2-7; the D gene is possibly TRBD2 (5 bases). What was sequenced was ileal tissue. The CDR3 loop is CASSDGVRRYEQYF. DNA for the CDR3: TGCGCCAGCAGTGACGGGGTAAGGCGCTACGAGCAGTACTTC.